Shown below are 10 T cell receptor beta chains from a single sample sequenced in a study of monozygotic twins with inflammatory bowel disease. TCRdb reanalyzed the 5' RACE reads, giving one entry per CDR3 protein sequence and no DNA. Here the sample table reports approximately 420,000 distinct CDR3 sequences. The sequenced material came from blood. The receptors originated from a human donor with ulcerative colitis or Crohn's disease, or a healthy co-twin of an affected twin (not recorded which).

The V gene is TRBV5-6, the J gene TRBJ2-5; absent DNA, TCRdb's TRBD2 call cannot be checked. Germline values: CDR1 SGHDT, CDR2 YYEEEE. The CDR3 is 16 residues long. CDR3 protein: CASSLETRGGLETQYF.

This rearrangement joins TRBV30 to TRBJ2-7; as DNA is missing, the TRBD1 call by TCRdb cannot be tested. The CDR3 covers 12 residues. Per the germline V gene, CDR1 is GTSNPN and CDR2 is SVGIG (reference sequence). The CDR3 sequence: CAWSGGGHEQYF.

The chain links TRBV11-1 to TRBJ2-5; no DNA is available, so the TRBD2 call from TCRdb remains unchecked. This CDR3 has 18 amino acids. CDR1 and CDR2 from the germline V gene are SGHAT and FQDESV (reference sequence). The CDR3 is CASSYRLAGLRGGETQYF.

J is TRBJ1-2 and V is TRBV5-1; TCRdb names TRBD1, which stays unverified in the absence of DNA. Germline V lookup: CDR1 SGHRS, CDR2 YFSETQ. This CDR3 comprises 17 residues. CDR3 region: CASSPNPGQGTNYGYTF.

The chain employs TRBV5-6 and TRBJ2-1. The CDR3 consists of 15 residues. The germline gives CDR1 SGHDT, CDR2 YYEEEE. The CDR3 loop reads CASSSDRVGYNEQFF.

The J gene is TRBJ2-1, the V gene TRBV7-2; there is no DNA to check the TCRdb D call of TRBD2. The germline CDR1 and CDR2 sequences are SGHTA and FQGNSA. This CDR3 comprises 15 residues. The CDR3 here is CASRPGTSVYNEQFF.

The chain joins TRBV11-2 to TRBJ2-1; TCRdb names TRBD1, which stays unverified in the absence of DNA. The CDR3 is 15 residues long. CDR1 and CDR2 (germline): SGHAT, FQNNGV. The CDR3: CASSLDSGQGNEQFF.

The rearrangement joins TRBV3-1 to TRBJ2-7; TCRdb outputs TRBD2, but without DNA this stays unchecked. CDR1 is LGHDT, CDR2 YNNKEL, per germline (reference sequence). There are 14 residues in the CDR3. CDR3 in amino acids: CASSPASGMYEQYF.

The chain couples TRBV20-1 to TRBJ1-5. CDR1 is DFQATT and CDR2 is SNEGSKA in the germline V gene (reference sequence). This CDR3 has 15 residues. CDR3 loop: CSAIRPPYSNQPQHF.

The chain uses TRBV6-5 and TRBJ2-1; TCRdb lists TRBD2, though no DNA is available to test this call. The CDR3 has 18 residues. Germline assignment: CDR1 MNHEY and CDR2 SVGAGI. CDR3 loop: CASSYLGAGKSSYNEQFF.